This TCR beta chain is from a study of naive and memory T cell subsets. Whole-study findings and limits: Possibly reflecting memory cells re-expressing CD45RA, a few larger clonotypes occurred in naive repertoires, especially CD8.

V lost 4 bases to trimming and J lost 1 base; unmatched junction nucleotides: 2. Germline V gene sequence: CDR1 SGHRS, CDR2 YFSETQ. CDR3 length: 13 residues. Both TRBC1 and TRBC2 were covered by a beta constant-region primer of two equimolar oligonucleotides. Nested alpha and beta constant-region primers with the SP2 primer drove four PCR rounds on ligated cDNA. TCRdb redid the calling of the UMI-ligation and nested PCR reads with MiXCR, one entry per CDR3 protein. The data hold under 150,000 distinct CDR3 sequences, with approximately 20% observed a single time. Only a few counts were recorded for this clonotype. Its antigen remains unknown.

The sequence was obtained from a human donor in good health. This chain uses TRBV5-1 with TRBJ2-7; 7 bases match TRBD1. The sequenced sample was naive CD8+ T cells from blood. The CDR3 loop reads CASSRQGSYEQYF. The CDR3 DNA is TGCGCCAGCAGCCGACAGGGATCCTACGAGCAGTACTTC.